This T cell receptor beta chain was retrieved from a study of blood T cell repertoires in COVID-19. V was pared by 0 bases and J by 3 bases, with 12 bases between. The CDR3 contains 14 residues. CDR1 is GTSNPN, CDR2 SVGIG, per germline (reference sequence). Assay: immunoSEQ multiplex PCR; the TCRdb copy retains only in-frame clones and omits some. Of roughly 670,000 clones in the sample, about 90% were seen once. Material: peripheral blood. This TCR derives from a woman in her late teens or twenties with acute or convalescent COVID-19. V is TRBV30 and J is TRBJ2-7; D gene ambiguous. This CDR3 is CAWSVRGSLYEQYF. For the CDR3, the DNA is TGTGCCTGGAGTGTACGAGGATCCCTCTACGAGCAGTACTTC.